This TCR beta chain was profiled in a study of blood T cells in healthy people across ages. General study points: A strong correlation was found between TCR beta diversity and the percentage of naive T cells. The donors' CMV status was not determined, possibly confounding changes in expanded clonotypes.

About this clonotype: The antigen is not known.

Together with a sample-barcoded 5' primer, a J-beta primer mix was included in a second PCR lasting about 7 to 12 cycles. Tags on each cDNA molecule came from a template-switch adaptor with 12 random nucleotides. TCRdb re-analysed the 5' RACE reads in MiXCR, keeping a single row per CDR3 protein. The data hold about 1 million distinct CDR3 sequences, with under 45% observed a single time. The CDR3 totals 16 residues. V lost 2 bases to trimming and J lost 2 bases, with 13 bases between them. The V gene's germline CDR1 is MNHNY and CDR2 SVGAGI (reference sequence). The chain uses TRBV6-6 and TRBJ2-1; D ambiguous. The specimen was blood. The sequence was obtained from a woman in her sixties or seventies in good health. The CDR3 here is CASSYGWQDTYNEQFF. DNA of the CDR3: TGTGCCAGCAGTTACGGGTGGCAGGATACCTACAATGAGCAGTTCTTC.